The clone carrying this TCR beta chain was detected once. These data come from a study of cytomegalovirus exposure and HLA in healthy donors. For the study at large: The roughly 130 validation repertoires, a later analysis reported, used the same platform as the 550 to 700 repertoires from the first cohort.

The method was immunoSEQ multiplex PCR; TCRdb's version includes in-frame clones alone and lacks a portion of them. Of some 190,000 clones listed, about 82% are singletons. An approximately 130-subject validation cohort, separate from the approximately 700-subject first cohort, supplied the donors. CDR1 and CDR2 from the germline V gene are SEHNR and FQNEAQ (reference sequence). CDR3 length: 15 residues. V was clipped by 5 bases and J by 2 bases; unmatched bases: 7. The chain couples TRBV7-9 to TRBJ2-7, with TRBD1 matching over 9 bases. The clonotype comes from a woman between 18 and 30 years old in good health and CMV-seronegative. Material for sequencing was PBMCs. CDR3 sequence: CASSGRTGATYEQYF. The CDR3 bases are TGTGCCAGCAGCGGGCGGACAGGGGCTACCTACGAGCAGTACTTC.